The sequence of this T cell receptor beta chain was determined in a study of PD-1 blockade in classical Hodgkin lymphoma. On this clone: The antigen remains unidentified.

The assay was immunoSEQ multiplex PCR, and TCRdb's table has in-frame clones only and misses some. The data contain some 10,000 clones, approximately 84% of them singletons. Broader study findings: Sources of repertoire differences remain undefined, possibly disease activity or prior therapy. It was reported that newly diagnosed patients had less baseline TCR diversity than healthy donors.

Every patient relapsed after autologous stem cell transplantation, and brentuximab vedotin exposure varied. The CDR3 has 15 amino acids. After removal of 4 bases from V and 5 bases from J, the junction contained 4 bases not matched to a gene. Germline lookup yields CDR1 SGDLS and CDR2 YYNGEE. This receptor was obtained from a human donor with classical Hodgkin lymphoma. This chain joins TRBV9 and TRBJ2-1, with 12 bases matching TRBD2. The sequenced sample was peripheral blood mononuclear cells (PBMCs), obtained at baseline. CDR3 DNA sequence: TGTGCCAGCAGCACCCGGACTAGCGGGGACAATGAGCAGTTCTTC. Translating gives CASSTRTSGDNEQFF. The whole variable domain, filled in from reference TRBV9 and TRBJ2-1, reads DSGVTQTPKHLITATGQRVTLRCSPRSGDLSVYWYQQSLDQGLQFLIQYYNGEERAKGNILERFSAQQFPDLHSELNLSSLELGDSALYFCASSTRTSGDNEQFFGPGTRLTVL.